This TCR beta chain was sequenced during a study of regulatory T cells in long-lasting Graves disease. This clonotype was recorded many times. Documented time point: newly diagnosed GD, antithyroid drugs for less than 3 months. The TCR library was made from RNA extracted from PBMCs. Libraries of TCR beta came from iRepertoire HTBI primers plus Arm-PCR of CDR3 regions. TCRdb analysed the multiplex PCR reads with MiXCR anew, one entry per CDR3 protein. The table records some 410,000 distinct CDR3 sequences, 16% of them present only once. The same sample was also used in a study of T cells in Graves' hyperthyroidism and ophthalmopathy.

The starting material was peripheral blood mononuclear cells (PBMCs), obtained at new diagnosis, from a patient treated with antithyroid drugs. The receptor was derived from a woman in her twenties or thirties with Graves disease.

The CDR3 DNA reads TGTGCCTGGAGTGTGGGGCTAGAATTAGAGCAGTACTTC. This encodes CAWSVGLELEQYF. The genes are TRBV30 and TRBJ2-7, with TRBD1 as a possible D gene (5 bases). The CDR3 has 13 amino acids. The ends were cut back, 0 bases at V and 7 bases at J, with 13 bases in the middle. Looked up from germline, CDR1 is GTSNPN and CDR2 is SVGIG (reference sequence).